This T cell receptor beta chain originates from a study of regulatory T cells. General study points: Hydrophobic residues at CDR3 positions 6 and 7 were enriched in conventional CD4+ T cells of CD3G-deficient patients.

Turning to this clone: Its target is unknown.

The PCR used 52 TRBV and 13 TRBJ primers. This table comes from immunoSEQ multiplex PCR, and its TCRdb copy is limited to in-frame clones, with some not included. Of over 30,000 clones in the sample, about 94% were seen once. Regulatory (CD25-high CD127-low) and conventional (CD25-low CD127-high) CD4+ T cells were sorted separately. The CDR3 is 14 residues long. Germline V gene sequence: CDR1 MNHNS, CDR2 SASEGT. V lost 8 bases to trimming and J lost 4 bases; unmatched junction nucleotides: 5. The sample taken for sequencing was conventional CD4+ T cells sorted from blood. The clonotype was recovered from a child younger than 10 with CD3G deficiency. This chain uses TRBV6-1 with TRBJ2-1; TRBD2 aligns across 10 bases. This chain's CDR3 is CASGKREGYNEQFF. The CDR3 DNA reads TGTGCCAGCGGGAAGCGGGAGGGATACAATGAGCAGTTCTTC.